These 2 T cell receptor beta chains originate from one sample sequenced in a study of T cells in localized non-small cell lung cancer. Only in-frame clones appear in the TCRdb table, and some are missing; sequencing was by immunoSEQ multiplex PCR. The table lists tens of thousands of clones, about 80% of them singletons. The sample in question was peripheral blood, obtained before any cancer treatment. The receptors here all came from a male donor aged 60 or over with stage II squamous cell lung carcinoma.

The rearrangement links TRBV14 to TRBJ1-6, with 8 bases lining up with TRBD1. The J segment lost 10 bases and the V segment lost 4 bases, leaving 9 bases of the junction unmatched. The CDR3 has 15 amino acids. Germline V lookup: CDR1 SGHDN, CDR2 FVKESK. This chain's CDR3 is CASSPIQGDISPLHF. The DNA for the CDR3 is TGTGCCAGCAGCCCAATACAGGGGGATATATCACCCCTCCACTTT.

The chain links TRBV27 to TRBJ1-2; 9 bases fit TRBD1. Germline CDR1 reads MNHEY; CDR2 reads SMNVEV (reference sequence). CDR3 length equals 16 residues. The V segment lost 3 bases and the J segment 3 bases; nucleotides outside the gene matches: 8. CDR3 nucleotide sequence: TGTGCCAGCAGTTTCCAGACACAGGGGGCATACTATGGCTACACCTTC. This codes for CASSFQTQGAYYGYTF.